The entry that follows covers one TCR beta chain sequence. Antigen: not known. The sample originates from a study of early T cells in non-severe SARS-CoV-2 infection. Study details: Alpha and beta chains were unpaired, from unsorted whole-blood bulk RNA.

The germline V and J ends were trimmed by 7 bases and 0 bases, with 15 bases remaining between them. This CDR3 is 15 amino acids long. Germline CDR1 MNHNS, CDR2 SASEGT. General study points: Reliance on VDJdb matching favored anti-spike CD8 responses; private and CD4 specificities were missed.

Each single cDNA molecule received a unique molecular identifier. TCRdb re-derived calls from the 5' RACE reads in MiXCR, one entry per CDR3 protein. The sample has more than 45,000 distinct CDR3 sequences, about 13% seen once. The rearrangement joins TRBV6-1 to TRBJ1-2; D not certain. Sample: whole blood. The source of this sequence is an adult who was a healthcare worker with PCR-confirmed SARS-CoV-2 infection or an uninfected control (not recorded which). This CDR3 is CASTTVFDTNYGYTF. The CDR3 DNA sequence: TGTGCCAGCACGACCGTTTTCGATACTAACTATGGCTACACCTTC.